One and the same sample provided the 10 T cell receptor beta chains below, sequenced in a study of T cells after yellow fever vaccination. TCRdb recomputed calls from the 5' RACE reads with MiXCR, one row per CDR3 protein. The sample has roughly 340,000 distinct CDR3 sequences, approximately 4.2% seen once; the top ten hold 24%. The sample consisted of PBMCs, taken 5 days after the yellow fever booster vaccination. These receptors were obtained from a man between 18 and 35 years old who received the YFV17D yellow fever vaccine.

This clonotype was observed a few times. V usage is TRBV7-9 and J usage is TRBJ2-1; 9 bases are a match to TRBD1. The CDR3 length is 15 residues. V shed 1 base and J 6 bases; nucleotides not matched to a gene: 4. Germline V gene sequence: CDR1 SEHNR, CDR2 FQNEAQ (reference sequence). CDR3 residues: CASSLGQGDGNEQFF. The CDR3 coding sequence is TGTGCCAGCAGCTTAGGACAGGGGGATGGCAATGAGCAGTTCTTC.

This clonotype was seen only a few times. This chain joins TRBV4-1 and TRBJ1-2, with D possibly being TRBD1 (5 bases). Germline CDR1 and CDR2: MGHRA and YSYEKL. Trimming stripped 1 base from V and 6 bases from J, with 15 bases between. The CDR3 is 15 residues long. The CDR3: CASSQVGARSHGYTF. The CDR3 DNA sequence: TGCGCCAGCAGCCAAGTAGGGGCCCGGTCGCATGGCTACACCTTC.

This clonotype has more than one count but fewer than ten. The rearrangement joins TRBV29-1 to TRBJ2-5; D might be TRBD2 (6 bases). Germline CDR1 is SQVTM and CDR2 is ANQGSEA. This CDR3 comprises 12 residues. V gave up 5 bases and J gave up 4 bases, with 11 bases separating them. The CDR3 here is CSVWTNRETQYF. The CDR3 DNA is TGCAGCGTTTGGACTAATCGAGAGACCCAGTACTTC. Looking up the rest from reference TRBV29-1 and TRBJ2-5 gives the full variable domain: SAVISQKPSRDICQRGTSLTIQCQVDSQVTMMFWYRQQPGQSLTLIATANQGSEATYESGFVIDKFPISRPNLTFSTLTVSNMSPEDSSIYLCSVWTNRETQYFGPGTRLLVL.

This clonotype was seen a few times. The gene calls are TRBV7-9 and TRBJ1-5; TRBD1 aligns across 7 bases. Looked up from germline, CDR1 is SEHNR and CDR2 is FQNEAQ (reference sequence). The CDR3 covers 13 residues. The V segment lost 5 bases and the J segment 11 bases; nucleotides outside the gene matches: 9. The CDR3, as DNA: TGTGCCAGCAGCCAAACAGGGGAAATGACCCAGCATTTT. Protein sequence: CASSQTGEMTQHF.

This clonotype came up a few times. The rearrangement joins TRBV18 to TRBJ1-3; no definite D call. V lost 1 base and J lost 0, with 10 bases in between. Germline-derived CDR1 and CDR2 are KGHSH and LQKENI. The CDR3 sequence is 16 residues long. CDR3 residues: CASSPRLASSGNTIYF. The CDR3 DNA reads TGTGCCAGCTCACCACGACTCGCTTCCTCTGGAAACACCATATATTTT. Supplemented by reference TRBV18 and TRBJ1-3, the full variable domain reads NAGVMQNPRHLVRRRGQEARLRCSPMKGHSHVYWYRQLPEEGLKFMVYLQKENIIDESGMPKERFSAEFPKEGPSILRIQQVVRGDSAAYFCASSPRLASSGNTIYFGEGSWLTVV.

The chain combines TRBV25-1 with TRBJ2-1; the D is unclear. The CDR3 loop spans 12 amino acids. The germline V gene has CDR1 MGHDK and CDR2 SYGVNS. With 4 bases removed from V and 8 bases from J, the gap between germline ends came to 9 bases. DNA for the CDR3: TGTGCCAGCAGTGGAACTTATTATGAGCAGTTCTTC. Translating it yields CASSGTYYEQFF.

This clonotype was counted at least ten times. CDR3 region: CASSLVSSGEATDTQYF. CDR3 DNA sequence: TGCGCCAGCAGCTTGGTGTCTAGCGGGGAGGCCACAGATACGCAGTATTTT. The gene calls are TRBV5-1 and TRBJ2-3; 9 positions match TRBD2. The junction had 7 bases not matched to a gene; V was cut back by 0 bases and J by 2 bases. CDR3 length: 17 amino acids. The germline gives CDR1 SGHRS, CDR2 YFSETQ.

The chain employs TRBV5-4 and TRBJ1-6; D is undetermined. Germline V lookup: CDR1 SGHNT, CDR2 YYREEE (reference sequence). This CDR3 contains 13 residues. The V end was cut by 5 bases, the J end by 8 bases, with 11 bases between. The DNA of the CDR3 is TGTGCCAGCAGACGGGAGCGGGATTCACCCCTCCACTTT. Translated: CASRRERDSPLHF. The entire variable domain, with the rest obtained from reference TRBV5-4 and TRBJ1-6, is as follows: ETGVTQSPTHLIKTRGQQVTLRCSSQSGHNTVSWYQQALGQGPQFIFQYYREEENGRGNFPPRFSGLQFPNYSSELNVNALELDDSALYLCASRRERDSPLHFGNGTRLTVT.

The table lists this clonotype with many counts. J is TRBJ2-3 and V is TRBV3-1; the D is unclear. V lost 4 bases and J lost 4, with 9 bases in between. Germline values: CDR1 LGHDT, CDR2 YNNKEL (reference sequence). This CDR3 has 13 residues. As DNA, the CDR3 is TGTGCCAGCAGCCGAGACCGGGCAGATACGCAGTATTTT. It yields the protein CASSRDRADTQYF.

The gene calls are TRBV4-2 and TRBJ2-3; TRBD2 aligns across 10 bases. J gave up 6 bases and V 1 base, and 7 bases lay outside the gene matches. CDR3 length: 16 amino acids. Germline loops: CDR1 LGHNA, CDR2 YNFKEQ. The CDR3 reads CASSQVSSGGADTQYF. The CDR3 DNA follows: TGTGCCAGCAGCCAAGTCTCCAGCGGGGGGGCCGATACGCAGTATTTT.